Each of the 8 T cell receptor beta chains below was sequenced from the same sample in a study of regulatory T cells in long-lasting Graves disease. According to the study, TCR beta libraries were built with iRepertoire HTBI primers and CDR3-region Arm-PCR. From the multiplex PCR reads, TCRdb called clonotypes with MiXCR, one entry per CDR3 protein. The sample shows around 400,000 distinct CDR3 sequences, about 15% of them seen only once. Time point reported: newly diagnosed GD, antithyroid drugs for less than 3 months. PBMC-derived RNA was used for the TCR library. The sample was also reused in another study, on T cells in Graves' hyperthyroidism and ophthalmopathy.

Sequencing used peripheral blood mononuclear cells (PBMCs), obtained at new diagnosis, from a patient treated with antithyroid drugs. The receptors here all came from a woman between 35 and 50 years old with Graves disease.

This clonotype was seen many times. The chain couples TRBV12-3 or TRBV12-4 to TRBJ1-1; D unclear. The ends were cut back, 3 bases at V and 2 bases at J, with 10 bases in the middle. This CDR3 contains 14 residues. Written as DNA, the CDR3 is TGTGCCAGCAGTTTTCTCACCACAAACACTGAAGCTTTCTTT. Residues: CASSFLTTNTEAFF.

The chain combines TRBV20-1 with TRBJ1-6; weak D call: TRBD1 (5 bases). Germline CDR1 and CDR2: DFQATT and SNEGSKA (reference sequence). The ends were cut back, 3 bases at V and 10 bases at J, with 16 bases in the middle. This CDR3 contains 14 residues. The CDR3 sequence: CSARTGAPRSPLHF. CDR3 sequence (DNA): TGCAGTGCTAGGACCGGGGCCCCAAGGTCACCCCTCCACTTT.

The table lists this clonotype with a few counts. This CDR3 is CASSVQAMSTEAFF. CDR3 in DNA: TGTGCCAGCAGCGTACAAGCTATGAGCACTGAAGCTTTCTTT. The chain links TRBV9 to TRBJ1-1, with D hard to call. Germline V gene sequence: CDR1 SGDLS, CDR2 YYNGEE. V was pared by 1 base and J by 4 bases, with 11 bases between. The CDR3 totals 14 residues.

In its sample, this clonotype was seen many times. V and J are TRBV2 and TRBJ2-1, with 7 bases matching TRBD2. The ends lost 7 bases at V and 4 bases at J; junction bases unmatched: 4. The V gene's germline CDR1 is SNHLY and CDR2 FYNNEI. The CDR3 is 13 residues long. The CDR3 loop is CASTYSGYNEQFF. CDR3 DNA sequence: TGTGCCAGCACGTATAGCGGGTACAATGAGCAGTTCTTC.

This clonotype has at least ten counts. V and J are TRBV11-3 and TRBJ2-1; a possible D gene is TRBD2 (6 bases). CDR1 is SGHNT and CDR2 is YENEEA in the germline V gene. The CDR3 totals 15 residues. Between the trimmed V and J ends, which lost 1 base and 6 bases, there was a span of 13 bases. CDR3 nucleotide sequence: TGTGCCAGCAGCTTAGTGTGGTCTAGCGCCAATGAGCAGTTCTTC. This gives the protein CASSLVWSSANEQFF.

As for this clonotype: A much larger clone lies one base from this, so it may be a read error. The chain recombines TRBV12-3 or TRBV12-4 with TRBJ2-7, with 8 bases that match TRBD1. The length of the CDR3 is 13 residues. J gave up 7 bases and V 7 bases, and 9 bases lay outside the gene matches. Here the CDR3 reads CASTKQGGSEQYF. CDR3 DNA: TGTGCCAGCACTAAACAGGGGGGCTCTGAGCAGTACTTC.

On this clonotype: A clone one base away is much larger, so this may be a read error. The CDR3 loop reads CASSSTASTGVEQHF. The DNA for the CDR3 is TGTGCCAGCAGCTCGACAGCTTCGACAGGGGTTGAGCAGCACTTC. The chain couples TRBV6-1 to TRBJ2-7; 8 positions agree with TRBD1. The germline CDR1 and CDR2 sequences are MNHNS and SASEGT. The CDR3 length is 15 residues.

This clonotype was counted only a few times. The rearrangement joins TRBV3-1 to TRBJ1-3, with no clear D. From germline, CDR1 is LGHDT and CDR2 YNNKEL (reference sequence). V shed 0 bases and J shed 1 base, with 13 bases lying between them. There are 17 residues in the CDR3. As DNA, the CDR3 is TGTGCCAGCAGCCAAGACAGAGGCACAGCGTCTGGAAACACCATATATTTT. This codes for CASSQDRGTASGNTIYF. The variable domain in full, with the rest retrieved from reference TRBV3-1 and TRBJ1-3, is DTAVSQTPKYLVTQMGNDKSIKCEQNLGHDTMYWYKQDSKKFLKIMFSYNNKELIINETVPNRFSPKSPDKAHLNLHINSLELGDSAVYFCASSQDRGTASGNTIYFGEGSWLTVV.